Below are 30 T cell receptor beta chains sequenced from a single sample in a study of PD-L1 blockade in urothelial cancer (dated by TCRdb to 2017 to 2019). Libraries were prepared through the immunoSEQ multiplex PCR assay. TCRdb obtained this table from immuneACCESS and retained in-frame rearrangements with V and J assigned. These tables miss some clones; where compared with another copy, unresolved V genes account for less than half of the shortfall, and the remainder is unexplained. The sample contains 72,000 or so clones, 86% of them found a single time. The biggest ten clones account for more than 12% of the sample. The time point tag for this specimen amounts to: pretreatment peripheral blood. This material consisted of PBMCs, taken around atezolizumab (anti-PD-L1) treatment. The receptors here all came from a man aged 55 to 70 with urothelial cancer.

This clone was observed a handful of times. The rearrangement links TRBV30 to TRBJ1-5, with D possibly being TRBD1 (5 bases). The CDR3 loop spans 13 amino acids. V was cut by 5 bases and J by 0 bases, with 8 bases left in between. Looked up from germline, CDR1 is GTSNPN and CDR2 is SVGIG (reference sequence). The CDR3 reads CAWRQYSNQPQHF. In nucleotides, the CDR3 is TGTGCCTGGCGACAGTATAGCAATCAGCCCCAGCATTTT.

J is TRBJ1-3 and V is TRBV5-1; 9 bases match TRBD1. Germline assignment: CDR1 SGHRS and CDR2 YFSETQ. V trimming: 0 bases; J trimming: 1 base; junction bases outside the gene matches: 2. This CDR3 comprises 16 residues. The DNA for the CDR3 is TGCGCCAGCAGCTTGGAACAGGGGGCGTCTGGAAACACCATATATTTT. It codes for CASSLEQGASGNTIYF. Drawing the rest from reference TRBV5-1 and TRBJ1-3, the complete variable domain is KAGVTQTPRYLIKTRGQQVTLSCSPISGHRSVSWYQQTPGQGLQFLFEYFSETQRNKGNFPGRFSGRQFSNSRSEMNVSTLELGDSALYLCASSLEQGASGNTIYFGEGSWLTVV.

The rearrangement links TRBV18 to TRBJ2-3; 10 bases are shared with TRBD2. Germline V lookup: CDR1 KGHSH, CDR2 LQKENI. CDR3 length equals 17 residues. Losses at the gene ends were 2 bases for V and 6 bases for J; bases not matched to a gene: 11. Here the CDR3 reads CASSPLSSGGLRDTQYF. The CDR3 DNA is TGTGCCAGCTCACCATTGTCTAGCGGGGGCCTCAGGGATACGCAGTATTTT.

The chain has TRBV5-4 and TRBJ2-3, with D uncertain. The CDR3 totals 13 residues. Germline CDR1 is SGHNT and CDR2 is YYREEE (reference sequence). V lost 0 bases and J lost 8, with 10 bases in between. The CDR3, as DNA: TGTGCCAGCAGCTTGGTGGCGTCAGGTACGCAGTATTTT. Its protein product is CASSLVASGTQYF.

The sample holds one count of this clone. The chain is built from TRBV18 and TRBJ1-1; TRBD1 matches at 7 bases. Trimming took 3 bases from V and 1 from J; bases not matched to a gene: 2. The germline V gene has CDR1 KGHSH and CDR2 LQKENI. The CDR3 contains 14 residues. The CDR3 nucleotides are TGTGCCAGCTCACCGGACAGGTGGAACACTGAAGCTTTCTTT. Protein sequence: CASSPDRWNTEAFF.

The chain employs TRBV6-6 and TRBJ2-3; 8 nucleotides agree with TRBD1. The V gene end was trimmed by 7 bases and the J gene end by 1 base; junction bases not matched to a gene: 4. The CDR3 extends over 14 amino acids. The germline gives CDR1 MNHNY, CDR2 SVGAGI (reference sequence). In DNA, the CDR3 is TGTGCCAGCACCCGGACAGGGCGCACAGATACGCAGTATTTT. Translating gives CASTRTGRTDTQYF.

J is TRBJ2-2 and V is TRBV5-1; 7 bases line up with TRBD1. The ends lost 4 bases at V and 3 bases at J; junction bases unmatched: 6. The CDR3 runs to 15 residues. Per the germline V gene, CDR1 is SGHRS and CDR2 is YFSETQ. The CDR3: CASSLRQGDTGELFF. DNA for the CDR3: TGCGCCAGCAGCCTCCGACAGGGTGACACCGGGGAGCTGTTTTTT.

CDR3 bases: TGTGCCATCATGCGCGGCTACGAGCAGTACTTC. Translation gives CAIMRGYEQYF. The V and J genes are TRBV10-3 and TRBJ2-7; D unclear. Trimming shortened V by 7 bases and J by 3 bases, and 7 bases separated the two germline ends. Germline values: CDR1 ENHRY, CDR2 SYGVKD. This CDR3 contains 11 residues.

The chain couples TRBV28 to TRBJ1-2; TRBD1 agrees at 9 bases. V dropped 4 bases and J dropped 2; count of bases not matched to a gene: 8. This CDR3 has 16 residues. Germline V gene data show CDR1 as MDHEN and CDR2 as SYDVKM. This CDR3 is CASSWTGEGRNYGYTF. DNA for the CDR3: TGTGCCAGCAGTTGGACAGGGGAGGGCCGCAACTATGGCTACACCTTC.

The gene calls are TRBV4-1 and TRBJ2-7; unclear D gene. V lost 1 base and J lost 4, with 14 bases in between. CDR3 length: 15 residues. Germline CDR1 reads MGHRA; CDR2 reads YSYEKL. The CDR3 nucleotides are TGCGCCAGCAGCCAAGGGCCCATTCCATCTTACGAGCAGTACTTC. It is translated as CASSQGPIPSYEQYF.

This chain connects TRBV7-6 to TRBJ1-2, with a tentative D call TRBD1 (6 bases). The CDR3 is 14 residues long. Germline-derived CDR1 and CDR2 are SGHVS and FNYEAQ. The V end was cut by 0 bases, the J end by 6 bases, with 11 bases between. In nucleotides, the CDR3 is TGTGCCAGCAGCTTAGCACAGGGAAACGATGGCTACACCTTC. This encodes CASSLAQGNDGYTF.

The CDR3 region has the DNA TGTGCCAGCAGCGAACCTTTTTTATACGAGCAGTACTTC. It is translated as CASSEPFLYEQYF. The chain combines TRBV2 with TRBJ2-7; D is uncertain. V gave up 6 bases and J gave up 4 bases, with 13 bases separating them. The CDR3 consists of 13 residues. Per germline, CDR1 SNHLY and CDR2 FYNNEI.

The chain uses TRBV30 and TRBJ1-1; 7 nucleotides match TRBD1. This CDR3 comprises 13 residues. Germline lookup yields CDR1 GTSNPN and CDR2 SVGIG (reference sequence). The junction had 4 bases not matched to a gene; V was cut back by 2 bases and J by 4 bases. CDR3 loop: CAWSRGLATEAFF. The CDR3, as DNA: TGTGCCTGGAGTAGGGGGCTGGCCACTGAAGCTTTCTTT.

The chain links TRBV2 to TRBJ1-1; TRBD1 might be the D (6 bases). Deletions cut 6 bases from V and 3 bases from J, with 11 bases between. This CDR3 is built from 13 residues. The germline CDR1 and CDR2 sequences are SNHLY and FYNNEI. CDR3 DNA sequence: TGTGCCAGCAGGGGGGACACCTACACTGAAGCTTTCTTT. This gives the protein CASRGDTYTEAFF.

The chain's CDR3 is CASSAQRGTATYEQYF. The CDR3 bases are TGTGCCAGCAGCGCCCAACGGGGGACAGCAACCTACGAGCAGTACTTC. The chain employs TRBV5-5 and TRBJ2-7; a weak D match, TRBD1 (7 bases). Trimming took off 4 bases at V and 2 bases at J, with 19 bases between the two ends. Looked up from germline, CDR1 is SGHKS and CDR2 is YYEKEE (reference sequence). CDR3 length equals 16 residues.

Comment on this clone: This sequence is one base from a far larger clone and is likely a read error. The rearrangement joins TRBV7-9 to TRBJ1-6, with 9 positions matching TRBD1. CDR3 length: 18 amino acids. Germline values: CDR1 SEHNR, CDR2 FQNEAQ (reference sequence). Unmatched junction bases numbered 21, after V lost 5 bases and J lost 13 bases. Here the CDR3 reads CASSQDFPLTGGAQPLHF. The CDR3 region has the DNA TGTGCCAGCAGCCAAGATTTCCCTCTCACAGGGGGCGCACAGCCCCTCCACTTT.

The chain is built from TRBV30 and TRBJ1-2; D is perhaps TRBD1 (6 bases). V lost 4 bases and J lost 3, with 21 bases in between. Per germline, CDR1 GTSNPN and CDR2 SVGIG (reference sequence). The CDR3 sequence is 16 residues long. The CDR3 DNA reads as TGTGCCTGGAAAGTGCCATGGGGGCTGGTGGACTATGGCTACACCTTC. It yields the protein CAWKVPWGLVDYGYTF.

The rearrangement uses TRBV6-1 and TRBJ1-2; D might be TRBD1 (6 bases). V was shortened by 6 bases and J by 0 bases, with 14 bases between the two germline ends. The CDR3 is 15 residues long. The germline CDR1 and CDR2 sequences are MNHNS and SASEGT. As DNA, the CDR3 is TGTGCCAGCAGAATGGCAGGGGCCTCTAACTATGGCTACACCTTC. It encodes CASRMAGASNYGYTF.

The gene calls are TRBV25-1 and TRBJ2-5; TRBD1 aligns across 7 bases. Germline V gives CDR1 MGHDK, CDR2 SYGVNS. The CDR3 is 16 residues long. J lost 1 base, V lost 4 bases, and 9 bases had no gene match. CDR3 in DNA: TGTGCCAGCAGTGGGTCCGGGACAGCCATCCAAGAGACCCAGTACTTC. This translates into CASSGSGTAIQETQYF.

V gene TRBV5-3 combines with J gene TRBJ2-2, with 8 nucleotides matching TRBD2. TRBV5-3 is an open reading frame whose function is uncertain. Unmatched junction bases numbered 1, after V lost 0 bases and J lost 0 bases. The CDR3 contains 16 residues. This CDR3 reads CARSLAGGSNTGELFF. CDR3 coding DNA: TGTGCCAGAAGCTTGGCGGGGGGGTCGAACACCGGGGAGCTGTTTTTT.

J is TRBJ2-2 and V is TRBV6-6; D is unresolved. This CDR3 is 14 amino acids long. Germline V lookup: CDR1 MNHNY, CDR2 SVGAGI (reference sequence). Deletions cut 4 bases from V and 3 bases from J, with 9 bases between. CDR3 sequence reads: CASSFLYDTGELFF. CDR3 nucleotides: TGTGCCAGCAGTTTCCTCTACGACACCGGGGAGCTGTTTTTT.

J is TRBJ2-5 and V is TRBV18; D is unresolved. This CDR3 spans 12 amino acids. V lost 4 bases and J 2 bases, leaving 5 bases between the germline ends. CDR1 is KGHSH, CDR2 LQKENI, per germline. The CDR3 DNA is TGTGCCAGCTCACGAGAACAAGAGACCCAGTACTTC. It codes for CASSREQETQYF.

The chain joins TRBV4-1 to TRBJ2-5; weak D call: TRBD1 (7 bases). CDR3 length equals 14 residues. Per the germline V gene, CDR1 is MGHRA and CDR2 is YSYEKL. Trimming took off 4 bases at V and 2 bases at J, with 11 bases between the two ends. The CDR3 sequence is CASSRRGQQETQYF. CDR3 sequence (DNA): TGCGCCAGCAGCCGGAGGGGGCAGCAAGAGACCCAGTACTTC.

This clone has just one count. V and J are TRBV10-2 and TRBJ2-5, with 7 bases lining up with TRBD1. Per germline, CDR1 WSHSY and CDR2 SAAADI. Losses at the gene ends were 5 bases for V and 4 bases for J; bases not matched to a gene: 4. The CDR3 totals 13 residues. The CDR3, as DNA: TGCGCCAGCAGTCTACAGGGGCTAGAGACCCAGTACTTC. This codes for CASSLQGLETQYF.

The chain employs TRBV5-4 and TRBJ1-2; 8 nucleotides agree with TRBD1. This CDR3 comprises 14 residues. Per the germline V gene, CDR1 is SGHNT and CDR2 is YYREEE (reference sequence). J was trimmed by 6 bases and V by 0 bases; bases with no gene match: 4. CDR3: CASSLGDRLNGYTF. For the CDR3, the DNA is TGTGCCAGCAGCTTGGGGGACAGGCTTAATGGCTACACCTTC.

This rearrangement joins TRBV6-6 to TRBJ2-1; 13 nucleotides agree with TRBD2. CDR3 length equals 16 residues. V trimming: 6 bases; J trimming: 8 bases; junction bases outside the gene matches: 10. Looked up from germline, CDR1 is MNHNY and CDR2 is SVGAGI (reference sequence). Here the CDR3 DNA reads TGTGCCAGCAGACCTACTAGCGGGGGGGCCCTTTATGAGCAGTTCTTC. Translating it yields CASRPTSGGALYEQFF.

This clone was seen a few times. V gene TRBV4-1 combines with J gene TRBJ2-1; TRBD2 matches at 8 bases. The germline V gene encodes CDR1 MGHRA and CDR2 YSYEKL. Losses at the gene ends were 5 bases for V and 6 bases for J; bases not matched to a gene: 3. The CDR3 is made up of 13 amino acids. This chain's CDR3 is CASSLGTSNEQFF. In DNA form, the CDR3 reads TGCGCCAGCAGCTTGGGGACTAGCAATGAGCAGTTCTTC.

The V and J genes are TRBV11-1 and TRBJ1-6; D may be TRBD1 (5 bases). Germline values: CDR1 SGHAT, CDR2 FQDESV (reference sequence). The CDR3 has 13 residues. With 5 bases removed from V and 7 bases from J, the gap between germline ends came to 9 bases. CDR3 in amino acids: CASSPRGNSPLHF. DNA of the CDR3: TGTGCCAGCAGCCCCCGGGGGAATTCACCCCTCCACTTT.

The chain recombines TRBV10-2 with TRBJ1-2, with 9 bases aligning to TRBD1. Germline loops: CDR1 WSHSY, CDR2 SAAADI. This CDR3 region has 12 residues. The V and J ends lost 6 bases and 10 bases, in that order; junction bases with no gene match: 6. Here the CDR3 DNA reads TGCGCCAGCAGGGGGACAGGGATGGTCTACACCTTC. Translation: CASRGTGMVYTF.

The V and J genes are TRBV15 and TRBJ1-4; a possible D gene is TRBD1 (5 bases). Germline V CDR1 and CDR2: LNHNV, YYDKDF (reference sequence). V shed 4 bases and J shed 11 bases, with 17 bases lying between them. The CDR3 length is 14 residues. The chain's CDR3 is CATSIIGDSEKLFF. As DNA, the CDR3 is TGTGCCACCAGCATCATAGGGGACTCCGAGAAACTGTTTTTT.